Listed below are T cell receptor beta chains from one sample, sequenced in a study of PD-1 blockade in classical Hodgkin lymphoma. Using immunoSEQ multiplex PCR, the repertoire was profiled, and TCRdb retains in-frame clones only, with some absent. The table includes about 64,000 clones, roughly nine tenths detected once. The source material was peripheral blood mononuclear cells (PBMCs), sampled before the fourth cycle of nivolumab. The receptors here all came from a human donor with classical Hodgkin lymphoma. The CDR3 runs from the conserved cysteine through the conserved F or W. A D gene is named only where the DNA matches it firmly. Not every row has a clone size; where given, it reads once, few, many or a size class.

TRBV5-1,NA,NA,TRBJ1-3,CASSLAAGGNTIYF,TGCGCCAGCAGCTTGGCGGCAGGGGGAAACACCATATATTTT
TRBV7-2,NA,NA,TRBJ2-2,CASSLVGELFF,TGTGCCAGCAGCTTAGTCGGGGAGCTGTTTTTT
TRBV13,NA,NA,TRBJ2-1,CASSLAVYNEQFF,TGTGCCAGCAGCTTAGCAGTCTACAATGAGCAGTTCTTC
TRBV13,NA,TRBD1,TRBJ2-7,CASSLRDRVYEQYF,TGTGCCAGCAGCTTAAGGGACAGGGTCTACGAGCAGTACTTC
TRBV14,NA,NA,TRBJ2-3,CASSHGLTGDTQYF,TGTGCCAGCAGCCACGGCCTGACGGGGGATACGCAGTATTTT
TRBV7-2,NA,NA,TRBJ2-7,CASSSPPGAGMTYEQYF,TGTGCCAGCAGCAGCCCCCCAGGTGCAGGTATGACCTACGAGCAGTACTTC
TRBV6-5,few,NA,TRBJ2-7,CASSYRRGSLYEQYF,TGTGCCAGCAGTTACAGGAGGGGTTCCCTCTACGAGCAGTACTTC
TRBV4-1,once,TRBD1,TRBJ1-6,CASSQVGGQYNSPLHF,TGCGCCAGCAGCCAAGTTGGGGGACAGTATAATTCACCCCTCCACTTT
TRBV6-1,NA,NA,TRBJ1-5,CAGGQHSVNQPQHF,TGTGCCGGAGGACAACACTCCGTCAATCAGCCCCAGCATTTT
TRBV28,NA,NA,TRBJ2-2,CASTTAARDTGELFF,TGTGCCAGCACCACGGCAGCCCGAGACACCGGGGAGCTGTTTTTT
TRBV7-8,NA,NA,TRBJ1-5,CASSLAGSRGRNQPQHF,TGTGCCAGCAGCTTAGCGGGGTCGAGGGGTCGAAATCAGCCCCAGCATTTT
TRBV6-6,few,TRBD1,TRBJ1-5,CASRQGALGQPQHF,TGTGCCAGCAGGCAGGGGGCGCTTGGTCAGCCCCAGCATTTT
TRBV27,NA,NA,TRBJ2-1,CASQGYNEQFF,TGTGCCAGCCAGGGGTACAATGAGCAGTTCTTC
TRBV20-1,NA,NA,TRBJ2-5,CSARVQETQYF,TGCAGTGCTAGAGTCCAAGAGACCCAGTACTTC
TRBV27,NA,NA,TRBJ1-2,CASSFVGNRNYGYTF,TGTGCCAGCAGTTTTGTTGGAAACCGTAACTATGGCTACACCTTC
TRBV5-1,NA,NA,TRBJ1-6,CASSLGNSPLHF,TGCGCCAGCAGCTTGGGTAATTCACCCCTCCACTTT
TRBV5-4,NA,NA,TRBJ1-6,CASSLGQGGNSPLHF,TGTGCCAGCAGCTTGGGGCAGGGAGGGAATTCACCCCTCCACTTT
TRBV2,NA,TRBD2,TRBJ2-1,CASSEPGGEQFF,TGTGCCAGCAGTGAGCCCGGGGGGGAGCAGTTCTTC
TRBV27,NA,NA,TRBJ1-1,CAVIVNTEAFF,TGTGCCGTCATAGTGAACACTGAAGCTTTCTTT
TRBV19,once,NA,TRBJ2-1,CASSRDRVFGEQFF,TGTGCCAGTAGTAGGGACCGGGTTTTCGGGGAGCAGTTCTTC
TRBV2,NA,TRBD2,TRBJ2-3,CASSEWVAGESSTDTQYF,TGTGCCAGCAGTGAATGGGTAGCGGGCGAATCTAGCACAGATACGCAGTATTTT
TRBV11-2,once,TRBD1,TRBJ2-7,CASSLGDSYEQYF,TGTGCCAGCAGCTTAGGGGACAGTTACGAGCAGTACTTC
TRBV7-2,NA,TRBD1,TRBJ2-5,CASSQDRGQETQYF,TGTGCCAGCAGCCAGGACAGGGGGCAGGAGACCCAGTACTTC
TRBV15,NA,NA,TRBJ1-2,CATSNPPGGFGYTF,TGTGCCACCAGCAACCCCCCGGGGGGCTTTGGCTACACCTTC
TRBV6-5,NA,NA,TRBJ1-6,CASSYGHSPLHF,TGTGCCAGCAGTTACGGTCATTCACCCCTCCACTTT
TRBV7-9,NA,NA,TRBJ2-1,CASSPRREKITRDEQFF,TGTGCCAGCAGCCCGCGAAGGGAAAAAATTACCCGAGATGAGCAGTTCTTC
TRBV10-3,NA,NA,TRBJ1-1,CAISEDSGTPEAFF,TGTGCCATCAGTGAGGACTCCGGGACACCTGAAGCTTTCTTT
TRBV30,NA,TRBD2,TRBJ2-7,CAWSGTSGGIRLYEQYF,TGTGCCTGGAGTGGGACTAGCGGGGGGATCAGGCTTTACGAGCAGTACTTC
TRBV18,NA,NA,TRBJ2-5,CASSPDSQETQYF,TGTGCCAGCTCACCGGACAGTCAAGAGACCCAGTACTTC
TRBV12-5,NA,TRBD1,TRBJ1-6,CASGPTGASYNSPLHF,TGTGCTAGTGGTCCGACAGGGGCCTCCTATAATTCACCCCTCCACTTT
TRBV5-4,NA,NA,TRBJ2-1,CASSHPGTLNEQFF,TGTGCCAGCAGCCATCCCGGGACTCTCAATGAGCAGTTCTTC
TRBV27,NA,NA,TRBJ2-5,CASSLFAYQETQYF,TGTGCCAGCAGTTTATTCGCGTACCAAGAGACCCAGTACTTC
TRBV18,NA,NA,TRBJ1-2,CASTRTLEDYGYTF,TGTGCCAGCACCCGGACACTCGAGGACTATGGCTACACCTTC
TRBV6-6,NA,NA,TRBJ1-1,CASSYSRMNTEAFF,TGTGCCAGCAGTTACTCTCGGATGAACACTGAAGCTTTCTTT
TRBV6-1,NA,NA,TRBJ2-1,CASTPVISTYNEQFF,TGTGCCAGCACCCCCGTAATTAGCACCTACAATGAGCAGTTCTTC
TRBV29-1,NA,NA,TRBJ2-2,CSAEDGDTGELFF,TGCAGCGCTGAGGACGGAGACACCGGGGAGCTGTTTTTT
TRBV27,NA,NA,TRBJ2-3,CASSLFGGADTQYF,TGTGCCAGCAGTTTATTCGGAGGGGCGGATACGCAGTATTTT
TRBV11-2,NA,NA,TRBJ1-2,CASTPLGGNYGYTF,TGTGCCAGCACCCCCCTGGGAGGGAACTATGGCTACACCTTC
TRBV27,NA,NA,TRBJ2-1,CASSLVNWHYNEQFF,TGTGCCAGCAGTTTAGTAAATTGGCACTACAATGAGCAGTTCTTC
TRBV19,NA,NA,TRBJ2-3,CASSKTGMGTDTQYF,TGTGCCAGTAGTAAAACAGGGATGGGGACAGATACGCAGTATTTT
TRBV9,NA,NA,TRBJ2-1,CASSVARDEQFF,TGTGCCAGCAGCGTAGCGAGAGATGAGCAGTTCTTC
TRBV6-5,NA,TRBD2,TRBJ2-1,CASSYSNGGNEQFF,TGTGCCAGCAGTTACTCGAACGGGGGGAATGAGCAGTTCTTC
TRBV7-2,NA,NA,TRBJ1-2,CASSLVSAGRGYTF,TGTGCCAGCAGCTTAGTTTCGGCGGGACGGGGCTACACCTTC
TRBV7-6,once,TRBD2,TRBJ2-3,CASSLGTSGSSTDTQYF,TGTGCCAGCAGCTTGGGGACTAGCGGATCTAGCACAGATACGCAGTATTTT